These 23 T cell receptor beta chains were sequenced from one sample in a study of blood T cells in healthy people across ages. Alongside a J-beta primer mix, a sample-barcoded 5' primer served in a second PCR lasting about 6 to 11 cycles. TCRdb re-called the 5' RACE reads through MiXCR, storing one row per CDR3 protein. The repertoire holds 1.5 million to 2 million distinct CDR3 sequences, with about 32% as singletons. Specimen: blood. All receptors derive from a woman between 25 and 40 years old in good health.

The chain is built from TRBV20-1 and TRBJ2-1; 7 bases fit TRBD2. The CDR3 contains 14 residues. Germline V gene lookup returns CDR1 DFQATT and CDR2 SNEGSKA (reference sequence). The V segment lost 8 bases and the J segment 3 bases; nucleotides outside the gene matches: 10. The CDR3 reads CSLSGLADYNEQFF. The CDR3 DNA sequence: TGCAGTCTTTCGGGGCTAGCGGACTACAATGAGCAGTTCTTC.

As DNA, the CDR3 is TGCGCCAGCGGGGTTAGCGGAAGCACAGATACGCAGTATTTT. Translation: CASGVSGSTDTQYF. The chain carries TRBV5-1 and TRBJ2-3, with D tentatively TRBD2 (6 bases). From germline, CDR1 is SGHRS and CDR2 YFSETQ. V was shortened by 7 bases and J by 0 bases, with 12 bases between the two germline ends. The CDR3 loop spans 14 amino acids.

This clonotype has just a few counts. CDR3 sequence reads: CASRPGNTGELFF. The CDR3, as DNA: TGTGCCAGCAGGCCCGGCAACACCGGGGAGCTGTTTTTT. This rearrangement joins TRBV6-9 to TRBJ2-2; D is ambiguous. The germline V gene has CDR1 MNHGY and CDR2 SVAAGI. V was cut by 6 bases and J by 2 bases, with 7 bases left in between. The CDR3 length is 13 residues.

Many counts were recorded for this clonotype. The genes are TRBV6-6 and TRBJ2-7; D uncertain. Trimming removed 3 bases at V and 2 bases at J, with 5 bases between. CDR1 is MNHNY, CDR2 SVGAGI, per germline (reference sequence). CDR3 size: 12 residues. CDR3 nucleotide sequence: TGTGCCAGCAGTTATAATCCCTACGAGCAGTACTTC. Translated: CASSYNPYEQYF.

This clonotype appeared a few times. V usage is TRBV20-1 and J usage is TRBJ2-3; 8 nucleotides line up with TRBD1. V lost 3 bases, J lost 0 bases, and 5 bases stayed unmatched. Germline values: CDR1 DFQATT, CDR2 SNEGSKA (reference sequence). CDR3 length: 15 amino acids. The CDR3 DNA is TGCAGTGCTAGGGGGACAGGACGTAGCACAGATACGCAGTATTTT. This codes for CSARGTGRSTDTQYF.

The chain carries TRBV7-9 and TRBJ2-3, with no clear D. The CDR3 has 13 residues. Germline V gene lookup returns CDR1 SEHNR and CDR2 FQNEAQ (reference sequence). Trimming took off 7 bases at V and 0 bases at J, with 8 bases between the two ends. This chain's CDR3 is CASNSVSTDTQYF. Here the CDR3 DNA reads TGTGCCAGCAACTCGGTCAGCACAGATACGCAGTATTTT.

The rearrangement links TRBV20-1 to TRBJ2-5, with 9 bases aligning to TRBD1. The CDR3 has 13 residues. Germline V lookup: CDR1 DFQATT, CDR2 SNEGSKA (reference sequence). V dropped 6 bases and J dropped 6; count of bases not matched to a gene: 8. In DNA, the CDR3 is TGCAGTGCCCGGACAGGGGACACGCAGACCCAGTACTTC. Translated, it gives CSARTGDTQTQYF.

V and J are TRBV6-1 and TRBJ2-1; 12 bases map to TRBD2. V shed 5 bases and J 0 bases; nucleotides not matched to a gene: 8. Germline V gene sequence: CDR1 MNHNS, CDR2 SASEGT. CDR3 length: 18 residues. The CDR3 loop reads CASSRKGLAGTSYNEQFF. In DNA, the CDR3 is TGTGCCAGCAGTCGAAAAGGACTAGCGGGGACCTCCTACAATGAGCAGTTCTTC.

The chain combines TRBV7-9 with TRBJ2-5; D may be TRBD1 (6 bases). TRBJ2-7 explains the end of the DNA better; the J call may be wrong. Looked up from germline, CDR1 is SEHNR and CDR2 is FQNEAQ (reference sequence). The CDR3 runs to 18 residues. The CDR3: CASSLTDSRGGGYYEQYF. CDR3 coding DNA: TGTGCCAGCAGCTTAACGGACAGCAGGGGTGGGGGATACTACGAGCAGTACTTC.

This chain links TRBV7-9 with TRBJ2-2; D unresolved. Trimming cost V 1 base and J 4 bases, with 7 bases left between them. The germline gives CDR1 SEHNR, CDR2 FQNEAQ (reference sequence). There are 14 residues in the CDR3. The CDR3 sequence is CASSLDVTTGELFF. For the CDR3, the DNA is TGTGCCAGCAGCTTAGACGTGACCACCGGGGAGCTGTTTTTT.

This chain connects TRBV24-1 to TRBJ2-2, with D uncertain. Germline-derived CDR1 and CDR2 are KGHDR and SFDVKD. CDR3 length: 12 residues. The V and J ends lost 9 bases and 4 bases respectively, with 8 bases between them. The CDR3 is CATLTSTGELFF. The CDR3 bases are TGTGCCACCCTCACAAGCACCGGGGAGCTGTTTTTT.

The CDR3 coding sequence is TGTGCCTGCGGGGGAAGGGTCCACGAGCAGTACTTC. It yields the protein CACGGRVHEQYF. The J gene is TRBJ2-7, the V gene TRBV28; 7 nucleotides align to TRBD2. The CDR3 is 12 residues long. V trimming: 11 bases; J trimming: 5 bases; junction bases outside the gene matches: 9. The germline V gene encodes CDR1 MDHEN and CDR2 SYDVKM.

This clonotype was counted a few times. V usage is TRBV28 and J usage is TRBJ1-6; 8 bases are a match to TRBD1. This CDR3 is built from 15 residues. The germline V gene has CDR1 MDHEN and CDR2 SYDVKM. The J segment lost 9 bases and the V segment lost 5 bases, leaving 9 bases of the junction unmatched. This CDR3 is CASSVQGEISSPLHF. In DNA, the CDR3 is TGTGCCAGCAGTGTACAGGGGGAGATTAGTTCACCCCTCCACTTT.

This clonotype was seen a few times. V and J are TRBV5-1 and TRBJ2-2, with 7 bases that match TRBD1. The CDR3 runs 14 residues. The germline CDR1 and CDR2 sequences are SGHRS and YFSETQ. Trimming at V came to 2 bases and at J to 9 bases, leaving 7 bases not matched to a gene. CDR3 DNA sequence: TGCGCCAGCAGCTTCGACAGGGCGGCTAGGGAGCTGTTTTTT. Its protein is CASSFDRAARELFF.

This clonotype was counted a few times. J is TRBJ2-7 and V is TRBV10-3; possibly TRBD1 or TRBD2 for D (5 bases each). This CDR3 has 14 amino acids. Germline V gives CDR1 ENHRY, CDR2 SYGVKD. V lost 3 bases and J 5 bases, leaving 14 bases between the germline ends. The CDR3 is CAISEGDVTNEQYF. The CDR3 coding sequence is TGTGCCATCAGTGAAGGGGACGTGACTAACGAGCAGTACTTC.

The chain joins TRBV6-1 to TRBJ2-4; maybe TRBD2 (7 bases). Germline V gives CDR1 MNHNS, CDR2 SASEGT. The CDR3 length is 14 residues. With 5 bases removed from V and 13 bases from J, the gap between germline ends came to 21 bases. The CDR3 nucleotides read TGTGCCAGCAGTAGAGGGGGGGCGGCTTTTGAGCAGTACTTC. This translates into CASSRGGAAFEQYF.

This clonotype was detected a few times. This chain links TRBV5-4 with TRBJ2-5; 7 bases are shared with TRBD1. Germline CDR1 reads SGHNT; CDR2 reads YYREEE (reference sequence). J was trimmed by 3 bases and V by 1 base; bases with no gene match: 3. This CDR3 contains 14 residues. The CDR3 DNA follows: TGTGCCAGCAGCTTGCTCGACAGGGAAGAGACCCAGTACTTC. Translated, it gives CASSLLDREETQYF.

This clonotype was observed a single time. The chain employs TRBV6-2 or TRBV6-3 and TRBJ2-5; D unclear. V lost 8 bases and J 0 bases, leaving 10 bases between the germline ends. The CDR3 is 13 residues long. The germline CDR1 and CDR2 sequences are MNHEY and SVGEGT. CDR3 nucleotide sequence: TGTGCCAGCTGGGCCCCGTACCAAGAGACCCAGTACTTC. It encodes CASWAPYQETQYF.

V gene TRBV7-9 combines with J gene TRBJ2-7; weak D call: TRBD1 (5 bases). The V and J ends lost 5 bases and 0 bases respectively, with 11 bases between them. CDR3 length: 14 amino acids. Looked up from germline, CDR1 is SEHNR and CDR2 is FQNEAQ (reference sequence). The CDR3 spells CASSPGHHSYEQYF. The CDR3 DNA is TGTGCCAGCAGCCCCGGACATCACTCCTACGAGCAGTACTTC.

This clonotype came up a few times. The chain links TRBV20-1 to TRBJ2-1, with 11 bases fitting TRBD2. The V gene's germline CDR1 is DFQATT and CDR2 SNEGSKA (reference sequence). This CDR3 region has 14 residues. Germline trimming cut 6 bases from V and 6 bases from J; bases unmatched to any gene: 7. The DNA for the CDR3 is TGCAGTGCGAAACTAGCGGGGGCGGTCAATGAGCAGTTCTTC. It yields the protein CSAKLAGAVNEQFF.

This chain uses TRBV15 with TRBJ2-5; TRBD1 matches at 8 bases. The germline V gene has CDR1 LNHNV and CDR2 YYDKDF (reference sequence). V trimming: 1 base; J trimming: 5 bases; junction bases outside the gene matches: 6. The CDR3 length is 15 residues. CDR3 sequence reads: CATSRGRTGRETQYF. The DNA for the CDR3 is TGTGCCACCAGCAGAGGCAGGACAGGGCGGGAGACCCAGTACTTC.

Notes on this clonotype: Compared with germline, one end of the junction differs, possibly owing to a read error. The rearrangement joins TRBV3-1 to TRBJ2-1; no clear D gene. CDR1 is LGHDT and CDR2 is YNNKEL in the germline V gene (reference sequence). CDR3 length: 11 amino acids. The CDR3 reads CAGSQFDEQFF. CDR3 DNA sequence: TGTGCCGGCAGCCAATTCGATGAGCAGTTCTTC.

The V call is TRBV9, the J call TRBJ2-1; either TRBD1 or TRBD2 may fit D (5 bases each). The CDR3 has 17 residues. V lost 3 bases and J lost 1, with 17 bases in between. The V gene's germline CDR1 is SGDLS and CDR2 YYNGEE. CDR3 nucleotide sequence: TGTGCCAGCAGCGCCCACCAATTGGGGGAGTCCTACAATGAGCAGTTCTTC. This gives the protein CASSAHQLGESYNEQFF.